The source of this T cell receptor (beta chain) is a study of identical twins. J gave up 7 bases and V 6 bases, and 10 bases lay outside the gene matches. The V gene's germline CDR1 is SGDLS and CDR2 YYNGEE. The CDR3 runs 14 residues. A universal primer site was added by template switching, and unique molecular identifiers were carried by the cDNA. TCRdb passed the 5' RACE reads through MiXCR, listing each CDR3 protein once. The sample records 1.5 million to 2 million distinct CDR3 sequences, about 32% being singletons. This chain links TRBV9 with TRBJ2-1; TRBD2 matches at 7 bases. This receptor was identified in a newborn girl in good health. Material: cord blood. The CDR3 protein is CASNFAGEKNEQFF. CDR3 in DNA: TGTGCCAGCAACTTTGCGGGAGAGAAAAATGAGCAGTTCTTC.